This T cell receptor beta chain was obtained from a study of T cell responses to AZD1222 COVID-19 vaccine. CDR1 and CDR2 from the germline V gene are SNHLY and FYNNEI. The junction had 9 bases not matched to a gene; V was cut back by 7 bases and J by 6 bases. The CDR3 consists of 14 residues. Comments on this clone: The antigen remains unidentified.

Assay: immunoSEQ multiplex PCR; the TCRdb copy retains only in-frame clones and omits some. The sample carries around 140,000 clones, about 93% recorded once. Study observations and caveats: White British ancestry dominated among donors, who included more females, and clonal diversity was possibly underestimated.

The receptor comes from an adult in good health. This specimen consisted of peripheral blood, obtained on day 0 of AZD1222 vaccination. The V gene is TRBV2, the J gene TRBJ1-5; TRBD1 aligns across 7 bases. The CDR3 loop reads CASKADRVGQPQHF. Here the CDR3 DNA reads TGTGCCAGCAAAGCAGACAGGGTAGGTCAGCCCCAGCATTTT.